The clone carrying this T cell receptor (beta chain) was detected a few times. This record belongs to a study of response to subunit inactivated influenza vaccine. TCRdb re-called the RT-PCR reads through MiXCR, storing one row per CDR3 protein. The sample includes more than 250,000 distinct CDR3 sequences, 20% to 25% of them seen just once. The CDR3 length is 11 residues. Germline values: CDR1 SQVTM, CDR2 ANQGSEA. The V and J ends lost 3 bases and 8 bases respectively, with 10 bases between them. The rearrangement uses TRBV29-1 and TRBJ1-2; D perhaps matches TRBD1 (5 bases). The sequence derives from a man in his fifties or sixties who received an inactivated influenza vaccine. Specimen: PBMCs from blood, collected less than 22 months after vaccination. In nucleotides, the CDR3 is TGCAGCGTTGACTTAAGGGGCGGCTACACCTTC. Translation gives CSVDLRGGYTF.